What follows are 21 T cell receptor beta chains derived from one specimen sequenced in a study of shared clonotypes between healthy human individuals. Method: immunoSEQ multiplex PCR; TCRdb's copy keeps in-frame clones and lacks some. Seen here are around 340,000 clones, less than 75% observed once, and the top ten hold 8.5% to 12%. The sequencing sample was made of memory CD4+ T cells sorted from blood. Subset specified: CD45RA-negative fraction. All receptors come from a man aged 25 to 45 in good health.

V gene TRBV7-2 combines with J gene TRBJ2-5, with 10 nucleotides matching TRBD2. The CDR3 length is 17 residues. Germline trimming cut 0 bases from V and 5 bases from J; bases unmatched to any gene: 9. The germline V gene encodes CDR1 SGHTA and CDR2 FQGNSA. CDR3 amino acids: CASSLARAGGPGETQYF. CDR3 DNA sequence: TGTGCCAGCAGCTTAGCCCGAGCGGGAGGGCCGGGGGAGACCCAGTACTTC.

This sequence joins TRBV4-3 and TRBJ1-5, with D perhaps TRBD1 (5 bases). This CDR3 is built from 16 residues. The germline gives CDR1 LGHNA, CDR2 YSLEER. The V and J ends lost 0 bases and 3 bases respectively, with 12 bases between them. CDR3 amino acids: CASSQDRGGINQPQHF. In nucleotides, the CDR3 is TGCGCCAGCAGCCAAGATCGGGGGGGGATCAATCAGCCCCAGCATTTT.

The rearrangement links TRBV28 to TRBJ1-2; a possible D gene is TRBD1 (5 bases). The V end was cut by 2 bases, the J end by 6 bases, with 16 bases between. The CDR3 runs to 15 residues. CDR1 MDHEN and CDR2 SYDVKM come from the germline V gene. The CDR3 loop is CASSLRGRVSDGYTF. The CDR3 DNA sequence: TGTGCCAGCAGTTTAAGGGGCCGGGTATCGGATGGCTACACCTTC.

In its sample, this clone was seen a few times. The CDR3: CASSQRTSGRAQADTQYF. CDR3 in DNA: TGCGCCAGCAGTCAAAGGACTAGCGGGAGGGCCCAGGCAGATACGCAGTATTTT. The rearrangement links TRBV10-2 to TRBJ2-3; TRBD2 matches at 15 bases. The trim removed 5 bases at V and 4 bases at J, leaving 10 bases unmatched. CDR3 length equals 18 residues. Germline V gene sequence: CDR1 WSHSY, CDR2 SAAADI.

This chain connects TRBV27 to TRBJ2-7; D ambiguous. V was shortened by 6 bases and J by 7 bases, with 19 bases between the two germline ends. Germline loops: CDR1 MNHEY, CDR2 SMNVEV (reference sequence). This CDR3 has 14 amino acids. The CDR3 spells CASRQTQSLGEQYF. CDR3 DNA sequence: TGTGCCAGCAGACAGACCCAGTCCCTCGGGGAGCAGTACTTC.

V gene TRBV18 combines with J gene TRBJ2-7; 7 bases are a match to TRBD1. In germline, CDR1 is KGHSH, CDR2 LQKENI. V was clipped by 1 base and J by 3 bases; unmatched bases: 3. The CDR3 totals 14 residues. The CDR3: CASSPQAGGYEQYF. CDR3 DNA sequence: TGTGCCAGCTCACCACAAGCAGGGGGCTACGAGCAGTACTTC.

This clone was picked up one time. This may be a read error, as it is one base from a much larger clone. V is TRBV6-6 and J is TRBJ2-3, with TRBD2 matching over 7 bases. J lost 2 bases, V lost 7 bases, and 12 bases had no gene match. The germline V gene encodes CDR1 MNHNY and CDR2 SVGAGI (reference sequence). This CDR3 has 16 residues. The CDR3 region has the DNA TGTGCCAGCACCAGGACCGGGACTATAAACACAGATACGCAGTATTTT. It codes for CASTRTGTINTDTQYF.

The genes are TRBV11-2 and TRBJ2-1; D ambiguous. CDR3 size: 17 residues. Germline values: CDR1 SGHAT, CDR2 FQNNGV. Trimming took off 4 bases at V and 4 bases at J, with 20 bases between the two ends. The CDR3 is CASSSRVQLSIYNEQFF. The CDR3 DNA is TGTGCCAGCAGCTCCCGCGTTCAACTCTCGATATACAATGAGCAGTTCTTC.

With regard to this clone: The germline gene is not matched at one end of the junction; a read error may be the cause. The rearrangement joins TRBV7-7 to TRBJ2-5; no clear D. The CDR3 length is 13 residues. Germline CDR1 SSHAT, CDR2 FNYEAQ (reference sequence). CDR3 DNA: TGTGCTAGCAGCTTAATCCCTGAGGAGACCCAGTACTTC. Translated, it gives CASSLIPEETQYF.

The chain joins TRBV5-6 to TRBJ2-1; D unresolved. The ends were cut back, 2 bases at V and 0 bases at J, with 3 bases in the middle. CDR1 SGHDT and CDR2 YYEEEE come from the germline V gene. The CDR3 spans 13 residues. CDR3 sequence: CASSFGSYNEQFF. In nucleotides, the CDR3 is TGTGCCAGCAGCTTCGGCTCCTACAATGAGCAGTTCTTC.

Written as DNA, the CDR3 is TGTGCCACCAGCAGAGATCTTAGGCTAGTATCGGCCCAGTACTTC. It is translated as CATSRDLRLVSAQYF. The V call is TRBV15, the J call TRBJ2-5; D not certain. The germline gives CDR1 LNHNV, CDR2 YYDKDF (reference sequence). Trimming pared 0 bases from V and 9 bases from J, leaving 17 bases between. The CDR3 sequence is 15 residues long.

The V call is TRBV6-1, the J call TRBJ2-7; D uncertain. The CDR3 runs to 11 residues. V was trimmed by 5 bases and J by 5 bases, leaving 7 bases between them. CDR1 and CDR2 (germline): MNHNS, SASEGT. The CDR3 sequence: CASSYTDEQYF. CDR3 DNA: TGTGCCAGCAGTTACACCGACGAGCAGTACTTC.

About this clone: The sample has other DNA sequences that encode this CDR3 too. V usage is TRBV5-4 and J usage is TRBJ1-5, with D possibly matching TRBD1 (5 bases). Germline loops: CDR1 SGHNT, CDR2 YYREEE (reference sequence). Trimming pared 0 bases from V and 5 bases from J, leaving 6 bases between. This CDR3 spans 13 amino acids. The CDR3 loop is CASSLGGDQPQHF. CDR3 bases: TGTGCCAGCAGCTTGGGAGGGGATCAGCCCCAGCATTTT. The whole variable domain, remainder taken from reference TRBV5-4 and TRBJ1-5, is ETGVTQSPTHLIKTRGQQVTLRCSSQSGHNTVSWYQQALGQGPQFIFQYYREEENGRGNFPPRFSGLQFPNYSSELNVNALELDDSALYLCASSLGGDQPQHFGDGTRLSIL.

This clone was counted a few times. The CDR3 reads CASSKGLAGAETQYF. CDR3 coding DNA: TGTGCCAGCAGCAAGGGACTAGCGGGAGCGGAGACCCAGTACTTC. This chain connects TRBV7-2 to TRBJ2-5; 14 nucleotides match TRBD2. The germline CDR1 and CDR2 sequences are SGHTA and FQGNSA. Unmatched junction bases numbered 4, after V lost 5 bases and J lost 5 bases. This CDR3 is built from 15 residues.

This clone was seen a handful of times. The chain links TRBV28 to TRBJ2-3; tentatively, D is TRBD2 (6 bases). Germline assignment: CDR1 MDHEN and CDR2 SYDVKM. The CDR3 contains 15 residues. Trimming took 2 bases from V and 2 from J, leaving 11 bases between them. In DNA form, the CDR3 reads TGTGCCAGCAGTTTACCGGCGGGATCCACAGATACGCAGTATTTT. Translated, it gives CASSLPAGSTDTQYF.

This clone was seen once. The chain couples TRBV11-2 to TRBJ2-3; D gene unclear. V lost 5 bases to trimming and J lost 4 bases, with 10 bases between them. Germline V gene data show CDR1 as SGHAT and CDR2 as FQNNGV. The CDR3 runs to 13 residues. The CDR3 bases are TGTGCCAGCAGCCAGATAACTGCAGATACGCAGTATTTT. This sequence encodes CASSQITADTQYF.

The V gene is TRBV7-3, the J gene TRBJ2-1, with TRBD2 matching over 7 bases. The CDR3 has 15 amino acids. The trim removed 3 bases at V and 4 bases at J, leaving 6 bases unmatched. Germline lookup yields CDR1 SGHTA and CDR2 FQGTGA. Written as DNA, the CDR3 is TGTGCCAGCAGCTTCAGCGGGACCTCGTACAATGAGCAGTTCTTC. Residues: CASSFSGTSYNEQFF.

For this clone: Additional DNA sequences in this sample encode the identical CDR3. The chain couples TRBV20-1 to TRBJ2-1; D is ambiguous. CDR1 and CDR2 (germline): DFQATT, SNEGSKA (reference sequence). The CDR3 extends over 11 amino acids. Trimming removed 4 bases from V and 8 bases from J, with 9 bases in between. CDR3 DNA sequence: TGCAGTGCTATGACCTCGGATGAGCAGTTCTTC. Amino acid sequence: CSAMTSDEQFF.

Written as DNA, the CDR3 is TGTGCCAGCAGTTACAGCTCAGCGGGAGTGTACAATGAGCAGTTCTTC. Translation gives CASSYSSAGVYNEQFF. J is TRBJ2-1 and V is TRBV6-5; TRBD2 agrees at 8 bases. This CDR3 has 16 amino acids. CDR1 is MNHEY and CDR2 is SVGAGI in the germline V gene. The ends lost 2 bases at V and 4 bases at J; junction bases unmatched: 7.

The rearrangement joins TRBV2 to TRBJ2-1; 10 bases fit TRBD2. From germline, CDR1 is SNHLY and CDR2 FYNNEI. Unmatched junction bases numbered 4, after V lost 8 bases and J lost 3 bases. This CDR3 comprises 14 residues. The CDR3 nucleotides are TGTGCCAGCGTACTAGCGGGGAACTACAATGAGCAGTTCTTC. Translation: CASVLAGNYNEQFF. Using reference TRBV2 and TRBJ2-1 for the parts outside the CDR3, the full variable domain is EPEVTQTPSHQVTQMGQEVILRCVPISNHLYFYWYRQILGQKVEFLVSFYNNEISEKSEIFDDQFSVERPDGSNFTLKIRSTKLEDSAMYFCASVLAGNYNEQFFGPGTRLTVL.

The CDR3 spells CASSLGSSGTSYEQYF. CDR3 nucleotide sequence: TGCGCCAGCAGCTTGGGGTCGAGCGGGACGAGCTACGAGCAGTACTTC. The chain combines TRBV5-1 with TRBJ2-7; 7 nucleotides match TRBD2. The germline V gene encodes CDR1 SGHRS and CDR2 YFSETQ. CDR3 size: 16 residues. J gave up 3 bases and V 0 bases, and 9 bases lay outside the gene matches.